What follows are 21 T cell receptor beta chains derived from one specimen sequenced in a study of blood T cell repertoires in COVID-19. Method: immunoSEQ multiplex PCR; TCRdb's copy keeps in-frame clones and lacks some. The sample has 150,000 or so clones, approximately 95% seen once. Sequenced input: peripheral blood. Every receptor here comes from a woman in her forties or fifties with acute or convalescent COVID-19.

The chain links TRBV30 to TRBJ2-2; D is possibly TRBD2 (6 bases). The germline V gene encodes CDR1 GTSNPN and CDR2 SVGIG (reference sequence). The CDR3 extends over 18 amino acids. The ends were cut back, 2 bases at V and 7 bases at J, with 26 bases in the middle. CDR3 in amino acids: CAWSQIAGLSRVGGELFF. The CDR3 bases are TGTGCCTGGAGTCAAATCGCGGGACTCTCACGCGTAGGCGGGGAGCTGTTTTTT.

The chain carries TRBV18 and TRBJ2-1, with 9 bases fitting TRBD1. The CDR3 runs to 16 residues. The junction had 9 bases not matched to a gene; V was cut back by 4 bases and J by 5 bases. Germline V gene data show CDR1 as KGHSH and CDR2 as LQKENI. The CDR3 DNA follows: TGTGCCAGCTCACAAACGGACAGGGGATCCCACAATGAGCAGTTCTTC. Translation gives CASSQTDRGSHNEQFF.

This chain connects TRBV20-1 to TRBJ2-7, with D unresolved. The V gene lost 3 bases and the J gene lost 5 bases, with 11 bases spanning the gap. The length of the CDR3 is 12 residues. Germline values: CDR1 DFQATT, CDR2 SNEGSKA (reference sequence). CDR3 DNA: TGCAGTGCTAGTGTCAGGCCTAACGAGCAGTACTTC. Translated: CSASVRPNEQYF.

CDR3: CASSGNGQGSQYF. The DNA for the CDR3 is TGTGCCAGCAGCGGAAACGGACAGGGTTCGCAGTATTTT. The J gene is TRBJ2-3, the V gene TRBV7-3; 8 bases line up with TRBD1. V lost 5 bases, J lost 10 bases, and 8 bases stayed unmatched. This CDR3 is 13 amino acids long. CDR1 and CDR2 (germline): SGHTA, FQGTGA.

This chain links TRBV5-1 with TRBJ2-2, with a weak D call TRBD2 (6 bases). The CDR3 loop spans 15 amino acids. V was cut by 1 base and J by 6 bases, with 13 bases left in between. CDR1 is SGHRS, CDR2 YFSETQ, per germline. In DNA form, the CDR3 reads TGCGCCAGCAGCTTGACATTGGGACTGGCCGGGGAGCTGTTTTTT. This translates into CASSLTLGLAGELFF.

CDR3 loop: CASTPSPGTNYGYTF. CDR3 nucleotide sequence: TGTGCCAGTACCCCCAGCCCAGGGACTAACTATGGCTACACCTTC. V gene TRBV19 combines with J gene TRBJ1-2, with D tentatively TRBD1 (5 bases). V was cut by 7 bases and J by 0 bases, with 15 bases left in between. Per germline, CDR1 LNHDA and CDR2 SQIVND (reference sequence). This CDR3 has 15 residues. Together with reference TRBV19 and TRBJ1-2, the CDR3 gives the full variable domain: DGGITQSPKYLFRKEGQNVTLSCEQNLNHDAMYWYRQDPGQGLRLIYYSQIVNDFQKGDIAEGYSVSREKKESFPLTVTSAQKNPTAFYLCASTPSPGTNYGYTFGSGTRLTVV.

In DNA form, the CDR3 reads TGTGCCAGCAGTCTTTTTGAGACCCAGTACTTC. Residues: CASSLFETQYF. V and J are TRBV2 and TRBJ2-5, with D uncertain. V lost 5 bases and J 5 bases, leaving 6 bases between the germline ends. The CDR3 runs 11 residues. Germline V gives CDR1 SNHLY, CDR2 FYNNEI. Complete variable domain (other parts from reference TRBV2 and TRBJ2-5): EPEVTQTPSHQVTQMGQEVILRCVPISNHLYFYWYRQILGQKVEFLVSFYNNEISEKSEIFDDQFSVERPDGSNFTLKIRSTKLEDSAMYFCASSLFETQYFGPGTRLLVL.

The chain employs TRBV5-6 and TRBJ1-3; the match to TRBD1 covers 10 bases. CDR1 is SGHDT and CDR2 is YYEEEE in the germline V gene. The CDR3 is 18 residues long. Trimming took 2 bases from V and 4 from J; bases not matched to a gene: 12. CDR3 sequence (DNA): TGTGCCAGCAGCTTTCCCGGGACAGGGGCCGCGAGGGGAAACACCATATATTTT. The encoded protein is CASSFPGTGAARGNTIYF.

Regarding this clone: Germline and junction disagree at one end, which may indicate a read error. The genes are TRBV19 and TRBJ1-5; no definite D call. Germline CDR1 reads LNHDA; CDR2 reads SQIVND (reference sequence). The CDR3 covers 15 residues. The CDR3 spells CASSLETDGRRPQHF. CDR3 sequence (DNA): TGTGCCAGTAGTCTAGAGACTGACGGTCGACGGCCCCAGCATTTT.

The chain couples TRBV7-9 to TRBJ1-1; tentative D call: TRBD1 (5 bases). Germline CDR1 reads SEHNR; CDR2 reads FQNEAQ (reference sequence). This CDR3 contains 15 residues. V was pared by 1 base and J by 1 base, with 10 bases between. The CDR3, as DNA: TGTGCCAGCAGCTTAGATGACAGTTCGAACACTGAAGCTTTCTTT. Translation: CASSLDDSSNTEAFF. The variable domain in full, with the rest retrieved from reference TRBV7-9 and TRBJ1-1, is DTGVSQNPRHKITKRGQNVTFRCDPISEHNRLYWYRQTLGQGPEFLTYFQNEAQLEKSRLLSDRFSAERPKGSFSTLEIQRTEQGDSAMYLCASSLDDSSNTEAFFGQGTRLTVV.

The chain uses TRBV5-1 and TRBJ1-1, with D perhaps TRBD1 (6 bases). In germline, CDR1 is SGHRS, CDR2 YFSETQ. The CDR3 spans 15 residues. The V gene lost 0 bases and the J gene lost 2 bases, with 11 bases spanning the gap. The CDR3 region is CASSLGGGLNTEAFF. CDR3 nucleotide sequence: TGCGCCAGCAGCTTGGGCGGGGGCCTTAACACTGAAGCTTTCTTT.

In nucleotides, the CDR3 is TGTGCCACCAGTGACGCGTCACGCGAGACCCAGTACTTC. Its protein is CATSDASRETQYF. This chain connects TRBV24-1 to TRBJ2-5, with D hard to call. This CDR3 contains 13 residues. Trimming pared 4 bases from V and 5 bases from J, leaving 10 bases between. Germline V CDR1 and CDR2: KGHDR, SFDVKD.

Here the CDR3 DNA reads TGTGCCAGCAGTTTAGGGGGCCGAGAAAAACTGTTTTTT. Amino acid sequence: CASSLGGREKLFF. This chain uses TRBV12-3 or TRBV12-4 with TRBJ1-4; D possibly corresponds to TRBD1 (5 bases). V was clipped by 1 base and J by 8 bases, with 8 bases between them. The CDR3 is 13 residues long.

V and J are TRBV27 and TRBJ2-1, with a tentative D call TRBD1 (6 bases). There are 13 residues in the CDR3. Germline V gives CDR1 MNHEY, CDR2 SMNVEV (reference sequence). With 2 bases removed from V and 4 bases from J, the gap between germline ends came to 6 bases. The CDR3, as DNA: TGTGCCAGCAGTTTAGGGACATACAATGAGCAGTTCTTC. It yields the protein CASSLGTYNEQFF.

The chain is built from TRBV30 and TRBJ1-6; no clear D. V dropped 4 bases and J dropped 7 bases, with 11 bases sitting between them. Germline CDR1 and CDR2: GTSNPN and SVGIG (reference sequence). The CDR3 contains 13 residues. The CDR3 spells CAWTSGKNSPLHF. In DNA, the CDR3 is TGTGCCTGGACTAGCGGCAAAAATTCACCCCTCCACTTT.

The chain is built from TRBV20-1 and TRBJ2-7; D is possibly TRBD2 (6 bases). Trimming left V 3 bases short and J 4 bases short, with 13 bases between. This CDR3 contains 13 residues. Germline V CDR1 and CDR2: DFQATT, SNEGSKA (reference sequence). The CDR3 DNA reads TGCAGTGCTAGTTATCCGGGGAGGTACGAGCAGTACTTC. This encodes CSASYPGRYEQYF.

For the CDR3, the DNA is TGTGCCAGCAGTTGGGGACAGGGAGCTTTCTTT. This translates into CASSWGQGAFF. V usage is TRBV12-3 or TRBV12-4 and J usage is TRBJ1-1; TRBD1 matches at 9 bases. This CDR3 comprises 11 residues. After removal of 4 bases from V and 10 bases from J, the junction contained 1 base not matched to a gene.

The chain joins TRBV18 to TRBJ1-1, with D possibly TRBD1 on 5 matching bases. The V end lost 3 bases, the J end lost 0 bases, and 11 bases lay between the germline ends. The germline V gene has CDR1 KGHSH and CDR2 LQKENI. This CDR3 contains 15 residues. CDR3 in DNA: TGTGCCAGCTCACCCGGACACAGCATGAACACTGAAGCTTTCTTT. This translates into CASSPGHSMNTEAFF.

The V and J genes are TRBV10-1 and TRBJ1-1; 7 nucleotides line up with TRBD1. The CDR3 sequence is 17 residues long. Germline CDR1 is WNHNN and CDR2 is SYGVQD (reference sequence). Unmatched junction bases numbered 18, after V lost 8 bases and J lost 3 bases. The CDR3 loop is CASGPGQAAQADTEAFF. The CDR3 nucleotides are TGCGCCAGCGGTCCAGGACAGGCGGCCCAGGCGGACACTGAAGCTTTCTTT.

This clone appeared a few times. The genes are TRBV5-1 and TRBJ1-2, with D unresolved. The ends were cut back, 0 bases at V and 6 bases at J, with 21 bases in the middle. The germline V gene encodes CDR1 SGHRS and CDR2 YFSETQ. The CDR3 loop spans 17 amino acids. In nucleotides, the CDR3 is TGCGCCAGCAGCTTGGGCCCGACCGGGCCCCAGCGGGATGGCTACACCTTC. Translated, it gives CASSLGPTGPQRDGYTF. The whole variable domain, filled in from reference TRBV5-1 and TRBJ1-2, reads KAGVTQTPRYLIKTRGQQVTLSCSPISGHRSVSWYQQTPGQGLQFLFEYFSETQRNKGNFPGRFSGRQFSNSRSEMNVSTLELGDSALYLCASSLGPTGPQRDGYTFGSGTRLTVV.

The gene calls are TRBV30 and TRBJ2-7; D may be TRBD2 (5 bases). This CDR3 region has 13 residues. Trimming stripped 0 bases from V and 3 bases from J, with 9 bases between. CDR1 and CDR2 (germline): GTSNPN, SVGIG (reference sequence). CDR3 residues: CAWSVPGFYEQYF. The CDR3 DNA sequence: TGTGCCTGGAGTGTACCGGGATTCTACGAGCAGTACTTC.